The T cell receptor (beta chain) under discussion was sequenced for a study of T cell repertoires in cytomegalovirus infection. Background on the study: Public TCR beta signatures provided an indication of both CMV infection and a matching HLA type. Overall study findings and caveats: The cumulative frequency of public TCR beta families distinguished individuals who carried CMV together with the relevant HLA. It was HLA-C-restricted CMV-specific TCR beta clonotypes that dominated the response ex vivo.

One entry per CDR3 protein, called by TCRdb with MiXCR from the reads. The data show about 530,000 distinct CDR3 sequences, 26% seen once. This clonotype was picked up a small number of times. No antigen is known for it. The CDR3 runs 13 residues. In germline, CDR1 is SGHDT, CDR2 YYEEEE. The ends were cut back, 0 bases at V and 8 bases at J, with 11 bases in the middle. Sequenced input: PBMCs. The TCR was taken from a human donor in good health (CMV status not recorded). Some clones in this sample may be carry-over from other donors' samples. J is TRBJ1-1 and V is TRBV5-6; no clear D gene. In DNA form, the CDR3 reads TGTGCCAGCAGCTTGGCGTCGGCAGGCGAAGCTTTCTTT. Translated, it gives CASSLASAGEAFF.